The 12 T cell receptor beta chains below were found in one sample sequenced in a study of metastatic and nonmetastatic thyroid tumors. TCRdb redid the clone calls on the PCR reads using MiXCR. The top ten clones hold around 15% of a sample with tens of thousands of clones, around 24% of them seen once. Every patient underwent thyroid surgery untreated. The sample consisted of tumor tissue. The receptors shown here come from a female donor with papillary thyroid cancer or a benign thyroid nodule (not recorded which). Some clones in this sample may be carry-over from other donors' samples.

This clone has a count of ten or more. The V call is TRBV20-1, the J call TRBJ2-5; D uncertain. V was pared by 7 bases and J by 0 bases, with 12 bases between. Germline V CDR1 and CDR2: DFQATT, SNEGSKA (reference sequence). CDR3 length equals 13 residues. CDR3: CSVTTTNQETQYF. DNA for the CDR3: TGCAGTGTTACTACTACCAACCAAGAGACCCAGTACTTC.

The chain recombines TRBV29-1 with TRBJ1-4; D is perhaps TRBD1 (6 bases). The CDR3 covers 12 residues. Trimming cost V 7 bases and J 8 bases, with 14 bases left between them. The V gene's germline CDR1 is SQVTM and CDR2 ANQGSEA. DNA of the CDR3: TGCAGCGCTGTAGCAGGGGTCGAAAAACTGTTTTTT. It encodes CSAVAGVEKLFF.

As regards this clone: The same CDR3 can be traced to other DNA sequences in this sample. This chain's CDR3 is CASSYGLPGTQYF. CDR3 DNA: TGTGCCAGCAGTTACGGGTTGCCGGGGACCCAGTACTTC. The chain links TRBV6-2 or TRBV6-3 to TRBJ2-5; no firm D call. Trimming pared 2 bases from V and 7 bases from J, leaving 11 bases between. CDR3 length equals 13 residues. Germline assignment: CDR1 MNHEY and CDR2 SVGEGT.

This sequence joins TRBV6-2 or TRBV6-3 and TRBJ2-3; D possibly corresponds to TRBD2 (6 bases). The V gene's germline CDR1 is MNHEY and CDR2 SVGEGT. Trimming took 7 bases from V and 5 from J, leaving 16 bases between them. The CDR3 extends over 14 amino acids. CDR3 protein: CASNPRLGGDTQYF. CDR3 nucleotide sequence: TGTGCCAGCAATCCCCGCCTGGGGGGAGATACGCAGTATTTT.

The table lists this clone with many counts. This sequence joins TRBV20-1 and TRBJ2-3; D gene ambiguous. The CDR3 length is 11 residues. V was pared by 2 bases and J by 5 bases, with 5 bases between. The germline CDR1 and CDR2 sequences are DFQATT and SNEGSKA (reference sequence). Here the CDR3 DNA reads TGCAGTGCTAGAATTGAAGATACGCAGTATTTT. Translating gives CSARIEDTQYF.

The rearrangement uses TRBV6-1 and TRBJ1-3; D may be TRBD1 (6 bases). Trimming pared 7 bases from V and 0 bases from J, leaving 13 bases between. Germline values: CDR1 MNHNS, CDR2 SASEGT. The length of the CDR3 is 15 residues. In nucleotides, the CDR3 is TGTGCCAGCATTTGCGGGGGCCACTCTGGAAACACCATATATTTT. Encoded protein: CASICGGHSGNTIYF.

The V call is TRBV11-2, the J call TRBJ2-1; D ambiguous. Germline CDR1 reads SGHAT; CDR2 reads FQNNGV. This CDR3 region has 15 residues. Trimming pared 1 base from V and 2 bases from J, leaving 9 bases between. This CDR3 reads CASSLVLPAYNEQFF. CDR3 sequence (DNA): TGTGCCAGCAGCTTAGTTCTACCAGCCTACAATGAGCAGTTCTTC. The whole variable domain, remainder taken from reference TRBV11-2 and TRBJ2-1, is EAGVAQSPRYKIIEKRQSVAFWCNPISGHATLYWYQQILGQGPKLLIQFQNNGVVDDSQLPKDRFSAERLKGVDSTLKIQPAKLEDSAVYLCASSLVLPAYNEQFFGPGTRLTVL.

The genes are TRBV5-1 and TRBJ2-6; 7 nucleotides match TRBD1. The V gene's germline CDR1 is SGHRS and CDR2 YFSETQ. The CDR3 has 17 residues. With 4 bases clipped from V and 0 bases from J, the junction kept 7 bases outside the gene matches. The CDR3 is CASSGGQESSGANVLTF. Here the CDR3 DNA reads TGCGCCAGCAGCGGCGGACAGGAGAGCTCTGGGGCCAACGTCCTGACTTTC.

In its sample, this clone was seen many times. Just one base apart from a much larger clone, this may be a read error. The conserved phenylalanine or tryptophan normally closing the CDR3 is absent here, so this likely arose from a read error. This rearrangement joins TRBV18 to TRBJ1-1, with 7 bases aligning to TRBD1. The CDR3 has 12 residues. V trimming: 3 bases; J trimming: 7 bases; junction bases outside the gene matches: 2. Germline lookup yields CDR1 KGHSH and CDR2 LQKENI. The DNA of the CDR3 is TGTGCCAGCTCACCGCGACAGGGTGAAGCTTTCCTT. Its protein product is CASSPRQGEAFL.

The chain links TRBV6-1 to TRBJ2-1; TRBD2 matches at 8 bases. The junction had 14 bases not matched to a gene; V was cut back by 5 bases and J by 8 bases. Germline-derived CDR1 and CDR2 are MNHNS and SASEGT. The CDR3 has 16 amino acids. The chain's CDR3 is CASSPQPGLVSDEQFF. The CDR3 DNA reads as TGTGCCAGCAGTCCCCAACCGGGACTAGTCTCGGATGAGCAGTTCTTC.

This clone was seen only once. The CDR3 sequence: CRTAGEAGLEQYF. The CDR3 coding sequence is TGCAGAACAGCGGGAGAGGCGGGACTCGAGCAGTACTTC. The rearrangement joins TRBV20-1 to TRBJ2-7; 8 positions match TRBD2. This CDR3 contains 13 residues. Per the germline V gene, CDR1 is DFQATT and CDR2 is SNEGSKA (reference sequence).

The gene calls are TRBV6-1 and TRBJ1-2; the D is unclear. Germline CDR1 MNHNS, CDR2 SASEGT. The CDR3 runs 12 residues. Trimming removed 5 bases from V and 8 bases from J, with 12 bases in between. In nucleotides, the CDR3 is TGTGCCAGCAGTCATGTAGGCTACGGCTACACCTTC. Translated: CASSHVGYGYTF.